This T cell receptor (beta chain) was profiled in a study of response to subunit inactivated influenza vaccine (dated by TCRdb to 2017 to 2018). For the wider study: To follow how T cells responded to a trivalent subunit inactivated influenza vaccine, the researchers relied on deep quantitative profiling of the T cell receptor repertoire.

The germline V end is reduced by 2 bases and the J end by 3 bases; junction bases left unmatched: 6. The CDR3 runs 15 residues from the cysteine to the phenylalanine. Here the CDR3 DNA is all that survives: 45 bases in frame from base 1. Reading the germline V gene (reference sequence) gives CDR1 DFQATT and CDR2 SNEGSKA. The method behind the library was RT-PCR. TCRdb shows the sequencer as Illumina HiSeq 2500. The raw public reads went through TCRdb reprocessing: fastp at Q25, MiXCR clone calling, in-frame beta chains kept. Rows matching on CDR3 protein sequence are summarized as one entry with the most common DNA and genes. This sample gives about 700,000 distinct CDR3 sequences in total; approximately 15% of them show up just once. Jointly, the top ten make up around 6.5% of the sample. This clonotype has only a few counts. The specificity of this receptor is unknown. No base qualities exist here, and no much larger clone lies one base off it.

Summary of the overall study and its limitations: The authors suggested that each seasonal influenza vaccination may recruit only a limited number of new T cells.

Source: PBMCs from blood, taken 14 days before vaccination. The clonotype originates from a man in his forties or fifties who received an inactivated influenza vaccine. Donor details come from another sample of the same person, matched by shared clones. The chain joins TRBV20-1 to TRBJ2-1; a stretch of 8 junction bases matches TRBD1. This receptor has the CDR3 CSARSGTGNYNEQFF. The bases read TGCAGTGCTAGATCCGGGACAGGTAACTACAATGAGCAGTTCTTC.